This TCR beta chain originates from a study of HIV-infected patients and healthy controls (dated by TCRdb to between 2012 and 2015). As for the study more broadly: The study tested whether deep TCR repertoire sequencing of HIV patients' small blood samples could capture immune perturbation and reconstitution.

SuperScript III was used to reverse transcribe 500 ng RNA with primers targeting the alpha and beta constant regions. Separate alpha and beta chain libraries were made by chain-specific third strand synthesis with multiplexing indices. The protocol used a single primer pair to amplify all rearrangements within a chain, which avoided primer bias, and attached molecular barcodes to each cDNA molecule. T4 RNA Ligase 1 joined purified cDNA to a 5' RACE adapter that carried a random hexamer and the SP2 sequencing primer site. With slow temperature ramps used to favor optimal annealing, second strand synthesis was primed from the SP2 site with Phusion polymerase. Each molecule's 12-nucleotide barcode consisted of two random hexamer sequences, both added before amplification and joined together. P5 and P7 adapter elements plus a second index were added in a short first PCR, which was followed by a roughly 25-cycle amplification PCR with P5s and P7 primers. In total the libraries went through roughly 27 PCR cycles, after which the libraries were quantified on a Qubit, sized on a Bioanalyzer, and diluted to 4 nM. Sequencing of the normalized libraries was performed on an Illumina MiSeq with 2 x 250 paired-end kits. Into around 9.5 ul Tris-Cl, the reverse transcription reactions were eluted following cleanup on MinElute columns. The adapter ligations were run for 20 to 25 hours at 16 degrees C, and AMPure XP beads at a 1:1 ratio were afterwards used to clean them. The paper's data handling went like this. A modified Decombinator that output V, J, insert and barcode information was used to process the demultiplexed FASTQ files. Sequences sharing a barcode but differing from the dominant sequence were discarded as errors, and barcodes clustered at Levenshtein distance 3 were counted to estimate original cDNA molecules. For downstream analyses, the R packages ineq, vegan, igraph and RCytoscape were used, along with IMGT nomenclature and CDR3 definitions. V gene usage was calculated across distinct sequences, with every TCR tallied a single time to avoid skew from clonal expansion. Similarity networks connected unique CDR3 amino acid sequences within a donor whenever two sequences differed by a single Levenshtein edit. Published HIV-specific CDR3s (approximately 100 alpha, 600 to 800 beta) and CMV-specific CDR3s (more than twelve alpha, under 300 beta) were assembled and queried against the repertoires. Random subsampling to size-matched repertoires demonstrated that the decreased diversity in patients did not result from their lower sequence numbers. In-frame beta chains were kept once TCRdb had trimmed the public reads at Q25 with fastp and called clones with MiXCR. When rows share a CDR3 protein, they turn into one entry using the most common DNA and genes. Clone size and V and J calls follow TCRdb, not the original study. For this sample there are about 24,000 distinct CDR3 sequences; 8.5% appear just once. The top ten hold 3% to 4.5% of the sample.

In this sample, this clonotype turned up many times. Its antigen is still unknown. Qualities for individual bases were not recorded, and no much larger clone is one base off. Whole blood was used without fractionating the cells, so the repertoire represented all peripheral T cells without sorting. As controls, ten healthy donors without infection were sampled, and about 40% of the ten donors were sampled a second time 2 to 3 months later. For RNA extraction, a 2.5 ml sample of peripheral blood was drawn into Tempus tubes. The TURBO-DNase kit was used to remove leftover genomic DNA, and GLOBINclear was used to deplete globin mRNA. On the study overall, not on this receptor specifically: A major limit on how widely the findings apply, in the view of the authors, was that only sixteen HIV-infected individuals were processed. In the study, no determination of donor HLA types was made. Pairing of alpha and beta chains was not determined in the samples. The study cohorts differed slightly in age and sex profile, but those differences did not account for the observed differences in diversity. Unequal numbers of distinct sequences between patients and controls complicated comparisons, and size-matching overweighted rare events from HIV-infected data. Compared with untreated HIV+ repertoires, healthy control repertoires had roughly threefold more distinct CDR3s and a higher Shannon diversity. Alpha-chain CDR3s from MAIT cells occurred at high frequency in healthy controls but were severely depleted in HIV+ repertoires. Significantly higher mean Gini indices were seen in HIV-infected repertoires than in controls, possibly reflecting oligoclonality. HIV-associated CDR3s exhibited a significant reduction in frequency during therapy, whereas CMV-associated CDR3s exhibited no significant change, although the majority increased in frequency. The use of whole blood limited sequencing depth and precluded separation of the dynamics of distinct T-cell subpopulations. Both the Jaccard index and the count of highly shared sequences showed that healthy controls shared more CDR3s between individuals than HIV+ patients did. In HIV-infected patients, the apparent post-therapy recovery of the Gini index was not replicated in size-matched repertoire data. Eight alpha and eight beta V genes showed significantly different mean usage between HIV-infected patients and controls.

V is reduced by 4 bases and J by 8 bases, leaving a spacing of 11 bases between them. The germline V gene (reference sequence) supplies CDR1 LNHDA and CDR2 SQIVND. From cysteine to phenylalanine, the CDR3 is 13 amino acids long. Only the CDR3 region is kept as DNA, spanning 39 bases read in frame from base 1. The receptor was isolated from an adult in good health. Sequenced sample: blood. This chain is built from TRBV19 and TRBJ1-4; no D segment can be confidently identified. The CDR3 protein sequence reads: CASSTTRKEKLFF. The nucleotide sequence reads as follows: TGTGCCAGTAGTACGACGAGAAAGGAAAAACTGTTTTTT. The reference TRBV19 and TRBJ1-4 proteins fill in what lies around the CDR3, so the full variable domain reads DGGITQSPKYLFRKEGQNVTLSCEQNLNHDAMYWYRQDPGQGLRLIYYSQIVNDFQKGDIAEGYSVSREKKESFPLTVTSAQKNPTAFYLCASSTTRKEKLFFGSGTQLSVL.